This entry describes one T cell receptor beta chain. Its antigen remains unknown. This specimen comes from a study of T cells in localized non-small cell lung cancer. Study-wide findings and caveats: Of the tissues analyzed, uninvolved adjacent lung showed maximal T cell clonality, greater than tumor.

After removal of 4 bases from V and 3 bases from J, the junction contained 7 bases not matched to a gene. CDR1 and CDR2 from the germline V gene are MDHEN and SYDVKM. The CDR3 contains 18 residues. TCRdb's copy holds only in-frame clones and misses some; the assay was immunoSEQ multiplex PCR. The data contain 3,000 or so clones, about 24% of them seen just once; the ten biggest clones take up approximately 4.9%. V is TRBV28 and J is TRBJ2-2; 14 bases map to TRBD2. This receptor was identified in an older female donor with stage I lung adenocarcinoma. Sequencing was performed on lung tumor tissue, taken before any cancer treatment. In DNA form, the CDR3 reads TGTGCCAGCAGTTGGGGACTAGCGGGAGAAGCGGACACCGGGGAGCTGTTTTTT. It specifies CASSWGLAGEADTGELFF.